Below are 30 T cell receptor beta chains sequenced from a single sample in a study of T cell responses to AZD1222 COVID-19 vaccine (dated by TCRdb to 2020 to 2022). The library was generated by the immunoSEQ multiplex PCR assay. What TCRdb holds here is the immuneACCESS table cut down to in-frame rearrangements. Part of the clones is not present; checked against another copy, under half of the missing clones reflect an unresolved V gene, and the others are unexplained. The sample table contains about 150,000 clones; only one count was recorded for 90% of them. 1.5% to 2% of the sample is taken by the ten largest. This specimen's time point label, per the study, means: baseline before first vaccination. Here the sequenced sample was peripheral blood, taken on day 0 of AZD1222 vaccination. Every receptor here comes from an adult in good health.

The genes are TRBV7-2 and TRBJ1-2; possible D gene TRBD1, 5 bases. The germline gives CDR1 SGHTA, CDR2 FQGNSA. The V and J ends lost 2 bases and 4 bases respectively, with 8 bases between them. The CDR3 totals 13 residues. The CDR3 spells CASSLNQGYGYTF. The CDR3 DNA sequence: TGTGCCAGCAGCTTAAATCAGGGCTATGGCTACACCTTC.

The V call is TRBV24-1, the J call TRBJ2-3; D uncertain. V gave up 9 bases and J gave up 2 bases, with 8 bases separating them. Germline values: CDR1 KGHDR, CDR2 SFDVKD. The CDR3 runs 12 residues. CDR3 in DNA: TGTGCCACCTCTGGATCCACAGATACGCAGTATTTT. It codes for CATSGSTDTQYF.

CDR3 coding DNA: TGTGCCAGCGGGCGCCGGGTGGGCGGGAGAAATGAGCAGTTCTTC. Translating it yields CASGRRVGGRNEQFF. This chain uses TRBV28 with TRBJ2-1; TRBD2 matches at 7 bases. V lost 8 bases and J lost 7; bases outside the gene matches: 14. The CDR3 has 15 amino acids. Germline assignment: CDR1 MDHEN and CDR2 SYDVKM.

Concerning this clone itself: Additional DNA sequences in this sample encode the identical CDR3. V is TRBV7-9 and J is TRBJ2-7; tentatively, D is TRBD2 (6 bases). The CDR3 length is 13 residues. Germline V lookup: CDR1 SEHNR, CDR2 FQNEAQ (reference sequence). Trimming stripped 11 bases from V and 0 bases from J, with 14 bases between. DNA of the CDR3: TGTGCCGGCGGGGCACCTCTCTCCTACGAGCAGTACTTC. It encodes CAGGAPLSYEQYF. The full variable domain, with the rest looked up from reference TRBV7-9 and TRBJ2-7, is DTGVSQNPRHKITKRGQNVTFRCDPISEHNRLYWYRQTLGQGPEFLTYFQNEAQLEKSRLLSDRFSAERPKGSFSTLEIQRTEQGDSAMYLCAGGAPLSYEQYFGPGTRLTVT.

This clone showed up just a few times. The genes are TRBV5-5 and TRBJ2-7; maybe TRBD1 (7 bases). The germline V gene has CDR1 SGHKS and CDR2 YYEKEE (reference sequence). The CDR3 runs to 17 residues. Trimming cost V 1 base and J 2 bases, with 19 bases left between them. The CDR3 loop is CASSLFQGGYIPYEQYF. DNA for the CDR3: TGTGCCAGCAGCTTGTTTCAGGGGGGCTATATCCCCTACGAGCAGTACTTC.

Points on this clone: This CDR3 fails to terminate in the conserved phenylalanine or tryptophan, so it likely reflects a read error. No DNA is shown, since the ends of the CDR3 on it are uncertain; the CDR3 is the one TCRdb lists. This chain uses TRBV28 with TRBJ1-1; the table's D call of TRBD1 was not tested on the DNA. Counting both end residues, the CDR3 totals 10 amino acids. Germline CDR1 reads MDHEN; CDR2 reads SYDVKM. CDR3 amino acids: CASSSDRVII.

The rearrangement links TRBV6-2 or TRBV6-3 to TRBJ1-2, with D hard to call. The germline V gene encodes CDR1 MNHEY and CDR2 SVGEGT. The ends were cut back, 0 bases at V and 8 bases at J, with 16 bases in the middle. The CDR3 runs 15 residues. The CDR3 reads CASSYSKPGRGGYTF. In DNA form, the CDR3 reads TGTGCCAGCAGTTACTCGAAACCAGGAAGAGGAGGCTACACCTTC.

This chain connects TRBV27 to TRBJ1-6; 8 bases are shared with TRBD1. From germline, CDR1 is MNHEY and CDR2 SMNVEV (reference sequence). The junction had 6 bases not matched to a gene; V was cut back by 4 bases and J by 10 bases. This CDR3 contains 14 residues. CDR3 DNA: TGTGCCAGCAGTTACCAGGGGGCGGAATCACCCCTCCACTTT. It translates to CASSYQGAESPLHF.

The CDR3 here is CAIRVAGFSYNEQFF. In DNA form, the CDR3 reads TGTGCCATCAGGGTAGCGGGCTTCTCCTACAATGAGCAGTTCTTC. J is TRBJ2-1 and V is TRBV10-3, with 7 bases identical to TRBD2. Germline lookup yields CDR1 ENHRY and CDR2 SYGVKD. J lost 0 bases, V lost 6 bases, and 5 bases had no gene match. This CDR3 has 15 amino acids.

The genes are TRBV5-1 and TRBJ2-3; no clear D. Germline CDR1 and CDR2: SGHRS and YFSETQ. This CDR3 spans 13 amino acids. Trimming took 6 bases from V and 1 from J, leaving 9 bases between them. CDR3 sequence reads: CASNSQRTDTQYF. DNA of the CDR3: TGCGCCAGCAACAGCCAGCGCACAGATACGCAGTATTTT.

CDR3 nucleotides: TGTGCCAGCAGTGAATTGTGGACAGGGAACACTGAAGCTTTCTTT. Amino acids: CASSELWTGNTEAFF. The rearrangement uses TRBV2 and TRBJ1-1; 7 bases align to TRBD1. Germline V gives CDR1 SNHLY, CDR2 FYNNEI. The CDR3 spans 15 residues. The trim removed 2 bases at V and 1 base at J, leaving 4 bases unmatched.

The rearrangement uses TRBV18 and TRBJ1-4; D remains unclear. The CDR3 runs 16 residues. Germline CDR1 is KGHSH and CDR2 is LQKENI. Trimming shortened V by 0 bases and J by 5 bases, and 13 bases separated the two germline ends. The CDR3 DNA follows: TGTGCCAGCTCACCACCACCAGGACTCGGGAATGAAAAACTGTTTTTT. Translation: CASSPPPGLGNEKLFF.

The chain couples TRBV27 to TRBJ2-7; D remains ambiguous. The germline CDR1 and CDR2 sequences are MNHEY and SMNVEV (reference sequence). Trimming took off 0 bases at V and 4 bases at J, with 13 bases between the two ends. The CDR3 covers 15 residues. The CDR3: CASSLSLAPYYEQYF. CDR3 nucleotide sequence: TGTGCCAGCAGTTTATCGCTGGCCCCCTATTACGAGCAGTACTTC.

This clone was recorded once. The DNA of the CDR3 is TGTGCCAGCAGTTACTCGGACAGCTTCTACGAGCAGTACTTC. Its translation: CASSYSDSFYEQYF. This chain links TRBV6-5 with TRBJ2-7, with a possible D match to TRBD1 (6 bases). V gave up 0 bases and J gave up 3 bases, with 9 bases separating them. The CDR3 length is 14 residues. Germline CDR1 and CDR2: MNHEY and SVGAGI.

The V gene is TRBV12-3 or TRBV12-4, the J gene TRBJ1-2; the D is unclear. V lost 3 bases and J lost 5, with 10 bases in between. This CDR3 is 13 amino acids long. The CDR3, as DNA: TGTGCCAGCAGTTTTGTACAGACTTATGGCTACACCTTC. Translation: CASSFVQTYGYTF.

This clone was found once. The chain is built from TRBV6-5 and TRBJ2-1; 7 bases are a match to TRBD2. CDR3 length: 15 amino acids. The germline V gene has CDR1 MNHEY and CDR2 SVGAGI. V lost 5 bases and J lost 2; bases outside the gene matches: 6. CDR3 sequence reads: CASSTGLEAYNEQFF. In DNA form, the CDR3 reads TGTGCCAGCAGTACAGGACTAGAAGCCTACAATGAGCAGTTCTTC.

This chain uses TRBV6-1 with TRBJ1-4; tentative D call: TRBD1 (5 bases). V was shortened by 3 bases and J by 1 base, with 9 bases between the two germline ends. There are 15 residues in the CDR3. CDR1 is MNHNS, CDR2 SASEGT, per germline. This CDR3 reads CASSDAGGTNEKLFF. CDR3 bases: TGTGCCAGCAGTGATGCTGGGGGAACTAATGAAAAACTGTTTTTT.

This chain connects TRBV4-1 to TRBJ1-4; D not certain. V was clipped by 1 base and J by 0 bases, with 12 bases between them. Germline-derived CDR1 and CDR2 are MGHRA and YSYEKL. The CDR3 length is 17 residues. CDR3 in DNA: TGCGCCAGCAGCCAAGTGGGTATATTTGCAACTAATGAAAAACTGTTTTTT. It yields the protein CASSQVGIFATNEKLFF.

This chain joins TRBV27 and TRBJ2-3; 12 nucleotides match TRBD2. Per germline, CDR1 MNHEY and CDR2 SMNVEV (reference sequence). The CDR3 totals 16 residues. Unmatched junction bases numbered 3, after V lost 5 bases and J lost 0 bases. The chain's CDR3 is CASSPGTSGSTDTQYF. The CDR3, as DNA: TGTGCCAGCAGTCCTGGGACTAGCGGGAGCACAGATACGCAGTATTTT.

The gene calls are TRBV6-1 and TRBJ2-7, with no clear D. Germline loops: CDR1 MNHNS, CDR2 SASEGT. The V and J ends lost 2 bases and 7 bases respectively, with 12 bases between them. This CDR3 has 13 amino acids. CDR3 protein: CASSEWVASEQYF. Written as DNA, the CDR3 is TGTGCCAGCAGTGAATGGGTTGCATCTGAGCAGTACTTC.

This clone was detected only once. This rearrangement joins TRBV11-3 to TRBJ2-1, with D perhaps TRBD2 (6 bases). Germline V CDR1 and CDR2: SGHNT, YENEEA. The CDR3 length is 15 residues. V shed 1 base and J shed 3 bases, with 10 bases lying between them. Here the CDR3 DNA reads TGTGCCAGCAGCTTAGGGGCCGGGAGCTACAATGAGCAGTTCTTC. This gives the protein CASSLGAGSYNEQFF. Full variable domain (rest looked up from reference TRBV11-3 and TRBJ2-1): EAGVVQSPRYKIIEKKQPVAFWCNPISGHNTLYWYLQNLGQGPELLIRYENEEAVDDSQLPKDRFSAERLKGVDSTLKIQPAELGDSAVYLCASSLGAGSYNEQFFGPGTRLTVL.

The V gene is TRBV5-1, the J gene TRBJ2-2, with TRBD1 identical over 7 bases. The CDR3 runs to 13 residues. Germline CDR1 SGHRS, CDR2 YFSETQ. Losses at the gene ends were 5 bases for V and 5 bases for J; bases not matched to a gene: 3. The CDR3 loop is CASRDRTTGELFF. The CDR3 DNA follows: TGCGCCAGCAGGGACAGGACAACCGGGGAGCTGTTTTTT.

V usage is TRBV7-2 and J usage is TRBJ1-3; D is unresolved. The V and J ends lost 6 bases and 0 bases respectively, with 9 bases between them. The CDR3 spans 14 residues. The germline V gene encodes CDR1 SGHTA and CDR2 FQGNSA. CDR3 coding DNA: TGTGCCAGCAGTAACGGACCCTCTGGAAACACCATATATTTT. Amino acid sequence: CASSNGPSGNTIYF.

The chain links TRBV28 to TRBJ1-1, with D possibly matching TRBD1 (5 bases). CDR3 size: 13 residues. The ends were cut back, 7 bases at V and 5 bases at J, with 14 bases in the middle. Germline V gene lookup returns CDR1 MDHEN and CDR2 SYDVKM. CDR3: CASIVPGETEAFF. The CDR3 DNA reads as TGTGCCAGCATAGTCCCGGGGGAGACTGAAGCTTTCTTT.

The gene calls are TRBV13 and TRBJ2-7; a possible D gene is TRBD1 (6 bases). Germline V gene data show CDR1 as PRHDT and CDR2 as FYEKMQ (reference sequence). Trimming left V 5 bases short and J 9 bases short, with 14 bases between. CDR3 length: 12 residues. In DNA, the CDR3 is TGTGCCAGCAGCGTCAGGGGCCAGATGCAGTACTTC. Protein product: CASSVRGQMQYF.

The chain has TRBV4-3 and TRBJ1-6; no definite D call. The CDR3 has 17 residues. Trimming stripped 1 base from V and 0 bases from J, with 10 bases between. Germline V gives CDR1 LGHNA, CDR2 YSLEER. CDR3 nucleotide sequence: TGCGCCAGCAGCCAAGCATTGGGGAGCTCCTATAATTCACCCCTCCACTTT. Amino acids: CASSQALGSSYNSPLHF.

This sequence joins TRBV4-1 and TRBJ2-3; TRBD2 aligns across 7 bases. Losses at the gene ends were 0 bases for V and 2 bases for J; bases not matched to a gene: 8. The germline CDR1 and CDR2 sequences are MGHRA and YSYEKL. The CDR3 covers 17 residues. The CDR3 coding sequence is TGCGCCAGCAGCCAAGATCCGAGCGGGACTACCACAGATACGCAGTATTTT. Its translation: CASSQDPSGTTTDTQYF.

The rearrangement links TRBV7-3 to TRBJ2-3, with D possibly being TRBD2 (6 bases). V lost 2 bases and J lost 5, with 17 bases in between. Germline CDR1 SGHTA, CDR2 FQGTGA. The CDR3 is 16 amino acids. DNA for the CDR3: TGTGCCAGCAGCTTACCTGGAGGGAGAGGGATAGATACGCAGTATTTT. Translated: CASSLPGGRGIDTQYF.

J is TRBJ2-2 and V is TRBV11-3, with TRBD2 identical over 8 bases. The CDR3 length is 14 residues. With V trimmed by 6 bases and J by 5 bases, 5 bases remained unmatched. CDR1 is SGHNT, CDR2 YENEEA, per germline. CDR3 protein: CASSPGLVTGELFF. DNA of the CDR3: TGTGCCAGCAGTCCGGGACTAGTAACCGGGGAGCTGTTTTTT.

The gene calls are TRBV19 and TRBJ2-2; 14 nucleotides match TRBD2. From germline, CDR1 is LNHDA and CDR2 SQIVND (reference sequence). The CDR3 has 17 residues. V was clipped by 4 bases and J by 0 bases; unmatched bases: 1. The CDR3 here is CASSKGLAGANTGELFF. The DNA of the CDR3 is TGTGCCAGTAGTAAGGGACTAGCGGGAGCGAACACCGGGGAGCTGTTTTTT.